This T cell receptor (beta chain) was recovered during a study of cytomegalovirus exposure and HLA in healthy donors. Study-wide points: The study listed under 200 cytomegalovirus-associated TCR beta chains. Both high specificity and high sensitivity reportedly marked the classifier's diagnosis of cytomegalovirus status. Most TCR sequences were seen very rarely across donors, but some public TCRs occurred in many.

On this clone: Its antigen remains unidentified.

The donors formed part of the approximately 120-subject validation cohort, distinct from the roughly 630-subject first cohort. The method was immunoSEQ multiplex PCR; TCRdb's version includes in-frame clones alone and lacks a portion of them. This sample has under 95,000 clones, with approximately 93% found just once. With 0 bases removed from V and 3 bases from J, the gap between germline ends came to 14 bases. The CDR3 sequence is 16 residues long. Germline V gives CDR1 MGHDK, CDR2 SYGVNS. The sample consisted of PBMCs. This clonotype was obtained from a woman between 18 and 30 years old in good health and CMV-seropositive. This sequence joins TRBV25-1 and TRBJ1-1, with a possible D match to TRBD1 (6 bases). The CDR3 DNA sequence: TGTGCCAGCAGTGAATATTTCGGGGGGCAGGACACTGAAGCTTTCTTT. Its protein is CASSEYFGGQDTEAFF.